The 25 T cell receptor beta chains in this list originate from one sample, sequenced in a study of shared clonotypes between healthy human individuals (dated by TCRdb to about 2020). The library relied on the immunoSEQ multiplex PCR assay. TCRdb mirrors the immuneACCESS table, restricted to in-frame sequences. Some clones are absent from its copies; in checked studies, under half trace to an unresolved V gene, and the reason for the others is unknown. This sample is represented by some 490,000 clones; almost 80% of them were singletons. The top ten clones comprise 12% of the sample. The material sequenced was PBMCs. Receptors were obtained from a woman in her thirties or forties in good health. Some clones in this sample may be carry-over from other donors' samples.

This chain connects TRBV30 to TRBJ1-1; no firm D call. V lost 4 bases and J 1 base, leaving 16 bases between the germline ends. This CDR3 contains 15 residues. Germline lookup yields CDR1 GTSNPN and CDR2 SVGIG (reference sequence). The CDR3 DNA reads as TGTGCCTGGACAAGAAGCCGACGGGGGAACACTGAAGCTTTCTTT. Amino acid sequence: CAWTRSRRGNTEAFF.

This rearrangement joins TRBV4-1 to TRBJ2-7, with 9 bases fitting TRBD1. From germline, CDR1 is MGHRA and CDR2 YSYEKL. This CDR3 contains 15 residues. The V segment lost 2 bases and the J segment 2 bases; nucleotides outside the gene matches: 4. The CDR3 coding sequence is TGCGCCAGCAGCCAAAGGACAGGGGTAACCTACGAGCAGTACTTC. It specifies CASSQRTGVTYEQYF.

This clone was detected a few times. The rearrangement uses TRBV21-1 and TRBJ1-4. TRBV21-1 is tagged as a pseudogene. This CDR3 contains 15 residues. CDR3 in DNA: TGTGCCAGCAGCTTCATAGGTGGATGCGCTGAAAAACTGTTTTTT. As protein: CASSFIGGCAEKLFF.

This clone showed up just once. The chain joins TRBV2 to TRBJ2-7; D ambiguous. Deletions cut 1 base from V and 2 bases from J, with 12 bases between. Germline V gene sequence: CDR1 SNHLY, CDR2 FYNNEI. This CDR3 comprises 15 residues. The CDR3 region has the DNA TGTGCCAGCAGTGAAGTCCCTACTTTTGCCTACGAGCAGTACTTC. Translated: CASSEVPTFAYEQYF.

This chain joins TRBV7-9 and TRBJ2-7, with 11 bases fitting TRBD2. V lost 5 bases, J lost 6 bases, and 9 bases stayed unmatched. The CDR3 contains 15 residues. Germline assignment: CDR1 SEHNR and CDR2 FQNEAQ (reference sequence). CDR3 region: CASSRALAGASEQYF. As DNA, the CDR3 is TGTGCCAGCAGCCGAGCACTAGCGGGAGCTTCCGAGCAGTACTTC.

The chain carries TRBV5-6 and TRBJ1-5; D call uncertain. Germline V lookup: CDR1 SGHDT, CDR2 YYEEEE. The ends were cut back, 2 bases at V and 0 bases at J, with 9 bases in the middle. There are 15 residues in the CDR3. The CDR3, as DNA: TGTGCCAGCAGCTTTTATCGGGATAGCAATCAGCCCCAGCATTTT. This encodes CASSFYRDSNQPQHF.

The J gene is TRBJ2-3, the V gene TRBV10-1, with TRBD2 matching over 7 bases. The V gene end was trimmed by 2 bases and the J gene end by 8 bases; junction bases not matched to a gene: 10. The CDR3 sequence is 15 residues long. Germline V gives CDR1 WNHNN, CDR2 SYGVQD (reference sequence). CDR3 amino acids: CASSEDPSGWSTQYF. In DNA form, the CDR3 reads TGCGCCAGCAGTGAGGACCCTAGCGGTTGGAGTACGCAGTATTTT.

The rearrangement links TRBV20-1 to TRBJ2-1; D uncertain. The CDR3 loop spans 11 amino acids. Trimming took off 3 bases at V and 4 bases at J, with 4 bases between the two ends. Germline CDR1 and CDR2: DFQATT and SNEGSKA (reference sequence). The CDR3 is CSASRYNEQFF. As DNA, the CDR3 is TGCAGTGCTAGCAGATACAATGAGCAGTTCTTC.

The count of this clone is one. The rearrangement links TRBV5-4 to TRBJ1-2; D gene ambiguous. This CDR3 spans 13 amino acids. Germline CDR1 is SGHNT and CDR2 is YYREEE (reference sequence). V lost 2 bases to trimming and J lost 2 bases, with 7 bases between them. DNA of the CDR3: TGTGCCAGCAGCTTTACACTAAACTATGGCTACACCTTC. Protein: CASSFTLNYGYTF. Using reference TRBV5-4 and TRBJ1-2 for the parts outside the CDR3, the full variable domain is ETGVTQSPTHLIKTRGQQVTLRCSSQSGHNTVSWYQQALGQGPQFIFQYYREEENGRGNFPPRFSGLQFPNYSSELNVNALELDDSALYLCASSFTLNYGYTFGSGTRLTVV.

This clone was counted many times. This chain uses TRBV6-6 with TRBJ2-3; D not resolved. V was shortened by 4 bases and J by 2 bases, with 4 bases between the two germline ends. The V gene's germline CDR1 is MNHNY and CDR2 SVGAGI (reference sequence). The CDR3 has 12 residues. CDR3 coding DNA: TGTGCCAGCAGTTTATACACAGATACGCAGTATTTT. Translation gives CASSLYTDTQYF.

A single count supports this clone. This rearrangement joins TRBV28 to TRBJ1-1, with D hard to call. This CDR3 has 13 amino acids. Germline CDR1 is MDHEN and CDR2 is SYDVKM. The CDR3 is CGTFLRMNTEAFF. The DNA for the CDR3 is TGTGGGACCTTCCTTCGCATGAACACTGAAGCTTTCTTT.

The J gene is TRBJ1-5, the V gene TRBV28; a weak D match, TRBD1 (6 bases). The CDR3 is made up of 14 amino acids. Per germline, CDR1 MDHEN and CDR2 SYDVKM. V shed 5 bases and J shed 5 bases, with 13 bases lying between them. CDR3 coding DNA: TGTGCCAGCAGTCGCTGGGGGGCCCATCAGCCCCAGCATTTT. This gives the protein CASSRWGAHQPQHF.

The rearrangement joins TRBV27 to TRBJ1-2; D remains ambiguous. V was pared by 5 bases and J by 3 bases, with 19 bases between. The germline V gene encodes CDR1 MNHEY and CDR2 SMNVEV (reference sequence). This CDR3 region has 16 residues. CDR3: CASSSILEAPYYGYTF. The CDR3 nucleotides are TGTGCCAGCAGTAGTATCCTGGAGGCCCCCTACTATGGCTACACCTTC.

This sequence joins TRBV4-1 and TRBJ2-7; 9 bases are a match to TRBD2. The V segment lost 4 bases and the J segment 0 bases; nucleotides outside the gene matches: 7. From germline, CDR1 is MGHRA and CDR2 YSYEKL. The CDR3 runs 16 residues. CDR3 sequence (DNA): TGCGCCAGCAGCCGAACCCTAGCGGGGAGCTCCTACGAGCAGTACTTC. Its protein product is CASSRTLAGSSYEQYF.

The chain combines TRBV9 with TRBJ1-3; a possible D gene is TRBD1 (5 bases). V gave up 4 bases and J gave up 3 bases, with 17 bases separating them. Germline V gene lookup returns CDR1 SGDLS and CDR2 YYNGEE. The CDR3 loop spans 16 amino acids. Here the CDR3 reads CASSPEGNPLGNTIYF. The CDR3 nucleotides are TGTGCCAGCAGCCCTGAGGGGAATCCTCTTGGAAACACCATATATTTT.

CDR3 in DNA: TGTGCCAGCAGCTTAGTGTACACCGGGGAGCTGTTTTTT. Its protein is CASSLVYTGELFF. The J gene is TRBJ2-2, the V gene TRBV7-9; the D is unclear. V was pared by 1 base and J by 3 bases, with 3 bases between. Per germline, CDR1 SEHNR and CDR2 FQNEAQ (reference sequence). The CDR3 consists of 13 residues.

In nucleotides, the CDR3 is TGTGCCAGCAGTTTATGGAGCAACAGGGGCAGAAACTATGGCTACACCTTC. It codes for CASSLWSNRGRNYGYTF. This sequence joins TRBV28 and TRBJ1-2, with TRBD1 matching over 7 bases. Per germline, CDR1 MDHEN and CDR2 SYDVKM. The CDR3 totals 17 residues. V trimming: 0 bases; J trimming: 2 bases; junction bases outside the gene matches: 9.

The chain recombines TRBV15 with TRBJ1-1, with 9 bases lining up with TRBD1. CDR1 and CDR2 (germline): LNHNV, YYDKDF (reference sequence). V shed 5 bases, J shed 0 bases, and the junction held 4 bases outside the gene matches. This CDR3 region has 15 residues. The CDR3 is CATSGRDRVNTEAFF. In DNA, the CDR3 is TGTGCCACCAGCGGCCGGGACAGGGTGAACACTGAAGCTTTCTTT.

The CDR3 nucleotides read TGCGCCAGCAGCCCCACCGGGGGAAATCAGCCCCAGCATTTT. It yields the protein CASSPTGGNQPQHF. V is TRBV5-1 and J is TRBJ1-5; tentatively, D is TRBD1 (5 bases). Trimming stripped 4 bases from V and 4 bases from J, with 12 bases between. CDR1 SGHRS and CDR2 YFSETQ come from the germline V gene. This CDR3 has 14 amino acids. Full variable domain (remainder filled in from reference TRBV5-1 and TRBJ1-5): KAGVTQTPRYLIKTRGQQVTLSCSPISGHRSVSWYQQTPGQGLQFLFEYFSETQRNKGNFPGRFSGRQFSNSRSEMNVSTLELGDSALYLCASSPTGGNQPQHFGDGTRLSIL.

With regard to this clone: An end of the junction differs from the germline gene, which may be a read error. The chain carries TRBV4-1 and TRBJ2-7, with 14 bases that match TRBD2. Per germline, CDR1 MGHRA and CDR2 YSYEKL. The length of the CDR3 is 18 residues. CDR3 sequence (DNA): TGCGCCAGCAGCCAAGGTTTGGCTCGTGGGGGGACTAGCGGGAGAGCTCACTTC. Translation gives CASSQGLARGGTSGRAHF.

The chain couples TRBV30 to TRBJ2-1; TRBD2 is a possible D gene (6 bases). Germline CDR1 GTSNPN, CDR2 SVGIG (reference sequence). This CDR3 has 14 amino acids. V gave up 3 bases and J gave up 4 bases, with 13 bases separating them. The CDR3 coding sequence is TGTGCCTGGAGAACCGGACTACATTACAATGAGCAGTTCTTC. The encoded protein is CAWRTGLHYNEQFF.

The gene calls are TRBV15 and TRBJ2-7, with 9 bases identical to TRBD2. Germline V gives CDR1 LNHNV, CDR2 YYDKDF (reference sequence). The CDR3 consists of 16 residues. The V gene end was trimmed by 1 base and the J gene end by 2 bases; junction bases not matched to a gene: 6. CDR3 DNA sequence: TGTGCCACCAGCAGAGTGGCGGCTAGCGGGACCTACGAGCAGTACTTC. Protein: CATSRVAASGTYEQYF.

The chain combines TRBV7-8 with TRBJ1-1; no definite D call. From germline, CDR1 is SGHVS and CDR2 FQNEAQ. This CDR3 is built from 14 residues. Trimming took off 5 bases at V and 3 bases at J, with 13 bases between the two ends. The CDR3 region is CASSPPGRDTEAFF. In DNA form, the CDR3 reads TGTGCCAGCAGCCCCCCTGGGAGGGACACTGAAGCTTTCTTT.

This clone appeared a few times. The rearrangement joins TRBV7-2 to TRBJ2-5, with D perhaps matching TRBD2 (6 bases). CDR1 and CDR2 (germline): SGHTA, FQGNSA. V dropped 4 bases and J dropped 5 bases, with 23 bases sitting between them. The CDR3 sequence is 17 residues long. CDR3 protein: CASSSIYSWGERETQYF. The CDR3 nucleotides read TGTGCCAGCAGCTCAATCTACAGTTGGGGGGAAAGGGAGACCCAGTACTTC.

This clone was counted only a few times. The chain carries TRBV11-1 and TRBJ2-1; D is perhaps TRBD2 (6 bases). CDR3 length: 16 amino acids. Germline V gene lookup returns CDR1 SGHAT and CDR2 FQDESV (reference sequence). With 5 bases removed from V and 11 bases from J, the gap between germline ends came to 25 bases. CDR3 in amino acids: CASSPPRREFVNKQFF. The DNA of the CDR3 is TGTGCCAGCAGCCCCCCGCGACGGGAGTTTGTTAATAAGCAGTTCTTC.